The 14 T cell receptor beta chains below all came from one sample that was sequenced in a study of CD8+CD57+ T cells in acquired aplastic anemia. CDR3 and TCR beta VDJ profiling relied on genomic DNA as the template. TCRdb ran MiXCR on the reads and lists one entry per CDR3 protein. The sample lists about 420,000 distinct CDR3 sequences, 55% to 75% occurring once. Sequencing was done on a sample of sorted CD4+, CD8+, or CD8+CD57+ T cells (not recorded which) from PBMCs. Receptors were obtained from a human donor in good health, serving as a control.

V and J are TRBV6-1 and TRBJ2-5, with a tentative D call TRBD2 (5 bases). V was cut by 8 bases and J by 4 bases, with 17 bases left in between. Germline loops: CDR1 MNHNS, CDR2 SASEGT. The CDR3 is 14 amino acids. CDR3 sequence reads: CASRIDGRGETQYF. In nucleotides, the CDR3 is TGTGCCAGCCGTATAGACGGACGGGGAGAGACCCAGTACTTC.

The chain is built from TRBV5-6 and TRBJ2-7; no clear D gene. V was clipped by 0 bases and J by 8 bases, with 6 bases between them. CDR3 length equals 11 residues. Germline values: CDR1 SGHDT, CDR2 YYEEEE. Here the CDR3 reads CASSLVPKQYF. The CDR3 bases are TGTGCCAGCAGCTTGGTCCCGAAGCAGTACTTC.

The chain carries TRBV7-2 and TRBJ1-4, with D maybe TRBD1 (5 bases). In germline, CDR1 is SGHTA, CDR2 FQGNSA. V shed 5 bases and J shed 11 bases, with 27 bases lying between them. The CDR3 covers 17 residues. CDR3 protein: CASSPGSGSEAFFKLFF. DNA of the CDR3: TGTGCCAGCAGCCCTGGGTCAGGGAGCGAAGCCTTCTTTAAACTGTTTTTT.

V usage is TRBV15 and J usage is TRBJ1-1; D not certain. The germline V gene encodes CDR1 LNHNV and CDR2 YYDKDF (reference sequence). This CDR3 spans 12 amino acids. V was pared by 8 bases and J by 1 base, with 8 bases between. The CDR3 region has the DNA TGTGCCACCCGATCAACGAACACTGAAGCTTTCTTT. Translated: CATRSTNTEAFF. The variable domain in full, with the rest retrieved from reference TRBV15 and TRBJ1-1, is DAMVIQNPRYQVTQFGKPVTLSCSQTLNHNVMYWYQQKSSQAPKLLFHYYDKDFNNEADTPDNFQSRRPNTSFCFLDIRSPGLGDTAMYLCATRSTNTEAFFGQGTRLTVV.

The chain joins TRBV9 to TRBJ2-3; D call uncertain. V was trimmed by 0 bases and J by 2 bases, leaving 13 bases between them. The CDR3 runs to 16 residues. Germline-derived CDR1 and CDR2 are SGDLS and YYNGEE. The DNA for the CDR3 is TGTGCCAGCAGCGTAGCCTGGGCTACAGACACAGATACGCAGTATTTT. Its translation is CASSVAWATDTDTQYF.

In the case of this clonotype: Its ends do not fully match the called genes, so a read error is possible. J is TRBJ2-7 and V is TRBV5-1; D call uncertain. The CDR3 length is 13 residues. The germline V gene encodes CDR1 SGHRS and CDR2 YFSETQ. This CDR3 reads CACSADTWSKQYF. The DNA of the CDR3 is TGCGCCTGCAGCGCTGACACTTGGAGCAAGCAGTACTTC. Full variable domain (missing parts from reference TRBV5-1 and TRBJ2-7): KAGVTQTPRYLIKTRGQQVTLSCSPISGHRSVSWYQQTPGQGLQFLFEYFSETQRNKGNFPGRFSGRQFSNSRSEMNVSTLELGDSALYLCACSADTWSKQYFGPGTRLTVT.

This clonotype was found many times. The chain recombines TRBV6-2 or TRBV6-3 with TRBJ1-2; 8 nucleotides match TRBD1. Germline loops: CDR1 MNHEY, CDR2 SVGEGT. This CDR3 has 13 amino acids. V was clipped by 6 bases and J by 5 bases; unmatched bases: 5. CDR3 protein: CASSKTGEYGYTF. The CDR3 nucleotides read TGTGCCAGCAGCAAGACAGGGGAATATGGCTACACCTTC.

The rearrangement uses TRBV20-1 and TRBJ2-7; TRBD2 aligns across 8 bases. From germline, CDR1 is DFQATT and CDR2 SNEGSKA (reference sequence). The CDR3 has 14 amino acids. J gave up 7 bases and V 6 bases, and 14 bases lay outside the gene matches. The CDR3 sequence: CSAPLAGGVNEQYF. In DNA, the CDR3 is TGCAGTGCCCCCTTGGCGGGGGGTGTAAATGAGCAGTACTTC.

The chain carries TRBV9 and TRBJ2-3; the match to TRBD2 covers 14 bases. Germline CDR1 is SGDLS and CDR2 is YYNGEE. CDR3 size: 18 residues. The V and J ends lost 3 bases and 0 bases, in that order; junction bases with no gene match: 6. The CDR3 is CASSAGLAGVVSTDTQYF. The CDR3 DNA reads TGTGCCAGCAGCGCGGGACTAGCGGGAGTAGTGAGCACAGATACGCAGTATTTT.

The CDR3 protein is CASSLAWAGTYGYTF. As DNA, the CDR3 is TGCGCCAGCAGCTTGGCCTGGGCAGGGACCTATGGCTACACCTTC. J is TRBJ1-2 and V is TRBV5-1, with D possibly matching TRBD1 (5 bases). V shed 0 bases and J shed 4 bases, with 13 bases lying between them. CDR3 length equals 15 residues. Germline CDR1 reads SGHRS; CDR2 reads YFSETQ.

The J gene is TRBJ2-3, the V gene TRBV15; D assignment may be TRBD1 or TRBD2 (5 bases each). V was shortened by 4 bases and J by 2 bases, with 19 bases between the two germline ends. This CDR3 region has 17 residues. The germline CDR1 and CDR2 sequences are LNHNV and YYDKDF (reference sequence). The CDR3 loop is CATSIDGAGYNTDTQYF. In DNA form, the CDR3 reads TGTGCCACCAGCATAGACGGGGCAGGGTATAACACAGATACGCAGTATTTT.

Notes on this clonotype: In this CDR3 the conserved last residue, phenylalanine or tryptophan, is missing, so a read error is likely. It is unclear where the CDR3 begins or ends on the DNA, so no DNA is shown, and the CDR3 is as TCRdb lists it. The chain is built from TRBV7-2 and TRBJ1-1; TRBD1 reflects the table's D call only, with no check against the DNA. Germline assignment: CDR1 SGHTA and CDR2 FQGNSA. A total of 13 residues make up the CDR3, ends included. CDR3 sequence reads: CASSLRGQGVSEQ.

About this clonotype itself: At one boundary the junction diverges from the germline segment, which might be a read error. The chain carries TRBV7-9 and TRBJ2-7, with D hard to call. CDR1 is SEHNR and CDR2 is FQNEAQ in the germline V gene (reference sequence). The CDR3 is 11 residues long. CDR3 coding DNA: TGCGCTGGCAGCCCAGAATACGAGCAGTACTTC. It is translated as CAGSPEYEQYF.

This clonotype was detected once. The conserved phenylalanine or tryptophan is not found at the CDR3 terminus, so this likely reflects a read error. The DNA is left out, because the CDR3 cannot be placed on it with certainty; the CDR3 is given as TCRdb lists it. Here the CDR3 reads CASHVQGRYSPLHFQN. The chain joins TRBV2 to TRBJ1-6; TRBD1, as called in the table, went unchecked against the DNA. Per germline, CDR1 SNHLY and CDR2 FYNNEI. The CDR3 has 16 residues if both end residues are counted.